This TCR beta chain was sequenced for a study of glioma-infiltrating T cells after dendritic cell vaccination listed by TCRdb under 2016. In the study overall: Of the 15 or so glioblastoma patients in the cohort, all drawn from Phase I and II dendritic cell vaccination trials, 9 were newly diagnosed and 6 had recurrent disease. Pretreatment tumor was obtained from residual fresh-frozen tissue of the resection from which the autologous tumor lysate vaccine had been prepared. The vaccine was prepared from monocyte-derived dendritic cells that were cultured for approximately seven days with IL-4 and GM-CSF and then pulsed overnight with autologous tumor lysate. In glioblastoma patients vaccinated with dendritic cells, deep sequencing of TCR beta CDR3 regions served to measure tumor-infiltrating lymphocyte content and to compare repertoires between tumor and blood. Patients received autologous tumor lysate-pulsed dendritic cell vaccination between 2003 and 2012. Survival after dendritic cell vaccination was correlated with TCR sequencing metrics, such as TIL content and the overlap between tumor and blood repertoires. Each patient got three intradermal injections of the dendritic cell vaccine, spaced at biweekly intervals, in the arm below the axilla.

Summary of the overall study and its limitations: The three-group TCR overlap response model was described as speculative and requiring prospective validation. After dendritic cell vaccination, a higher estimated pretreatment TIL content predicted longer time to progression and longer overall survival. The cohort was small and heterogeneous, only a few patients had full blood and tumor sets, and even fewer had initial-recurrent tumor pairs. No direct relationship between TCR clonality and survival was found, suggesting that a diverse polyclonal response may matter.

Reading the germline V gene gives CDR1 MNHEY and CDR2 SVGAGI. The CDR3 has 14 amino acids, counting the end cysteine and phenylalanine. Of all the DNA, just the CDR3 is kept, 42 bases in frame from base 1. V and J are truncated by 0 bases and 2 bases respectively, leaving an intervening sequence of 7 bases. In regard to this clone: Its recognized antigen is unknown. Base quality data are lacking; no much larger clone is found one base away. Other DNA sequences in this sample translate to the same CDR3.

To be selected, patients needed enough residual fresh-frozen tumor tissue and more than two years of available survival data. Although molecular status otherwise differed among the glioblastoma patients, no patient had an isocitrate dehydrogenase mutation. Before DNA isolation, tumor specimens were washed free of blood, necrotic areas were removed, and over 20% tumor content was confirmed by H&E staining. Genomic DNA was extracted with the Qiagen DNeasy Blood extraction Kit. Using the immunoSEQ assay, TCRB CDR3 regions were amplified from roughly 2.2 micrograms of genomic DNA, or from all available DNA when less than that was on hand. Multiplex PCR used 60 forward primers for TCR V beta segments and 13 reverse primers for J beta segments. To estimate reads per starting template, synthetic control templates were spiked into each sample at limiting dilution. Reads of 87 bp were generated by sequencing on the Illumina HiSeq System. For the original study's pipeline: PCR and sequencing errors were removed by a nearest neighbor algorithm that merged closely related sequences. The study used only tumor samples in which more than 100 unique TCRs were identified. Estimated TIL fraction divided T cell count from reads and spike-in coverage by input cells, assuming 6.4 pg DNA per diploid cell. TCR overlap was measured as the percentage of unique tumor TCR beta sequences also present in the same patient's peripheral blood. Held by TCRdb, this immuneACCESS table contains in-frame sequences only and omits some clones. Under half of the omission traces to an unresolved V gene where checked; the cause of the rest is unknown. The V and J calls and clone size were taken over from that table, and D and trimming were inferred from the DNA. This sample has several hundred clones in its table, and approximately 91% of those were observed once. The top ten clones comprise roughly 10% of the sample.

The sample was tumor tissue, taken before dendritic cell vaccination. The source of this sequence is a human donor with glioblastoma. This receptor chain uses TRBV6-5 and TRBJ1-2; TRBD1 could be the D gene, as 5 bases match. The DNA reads TGTGCCAGCAGTTACTCGTCAGGGAACTATGGCTACACCTTC. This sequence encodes CASSYSSGNYGYTF.